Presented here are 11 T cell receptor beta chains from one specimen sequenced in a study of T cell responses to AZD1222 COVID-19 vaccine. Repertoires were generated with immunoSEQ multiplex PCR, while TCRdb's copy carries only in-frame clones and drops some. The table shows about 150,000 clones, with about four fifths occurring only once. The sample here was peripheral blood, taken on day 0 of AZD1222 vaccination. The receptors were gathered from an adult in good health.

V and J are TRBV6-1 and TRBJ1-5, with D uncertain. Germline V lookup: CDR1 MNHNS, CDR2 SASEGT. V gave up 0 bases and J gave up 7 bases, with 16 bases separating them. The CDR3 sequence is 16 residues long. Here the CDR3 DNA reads TGTGCCAGCAGTGAAGCGCTTCACCGCGAAGGGCAGCCCCAGCATTTT. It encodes CASSEALHREGQPQHF.

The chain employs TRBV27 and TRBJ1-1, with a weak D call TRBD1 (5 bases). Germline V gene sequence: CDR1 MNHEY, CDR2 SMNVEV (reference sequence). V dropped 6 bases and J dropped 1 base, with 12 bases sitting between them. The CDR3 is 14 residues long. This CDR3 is CASRAGTGNTEAFF. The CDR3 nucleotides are TGTGCCAGCAGGGCTGGGACGGGGAACACTGAAGCTTTCTTT.

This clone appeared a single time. Here the CDR3 DNA reads TGTGCCAGCAGCTTGTACAGCCTATCGAACACTGAAGCTTTCTTT. It translates to CASSLYSLSNTEAFF. The rearrangement links TRBV5-6 to TRBJ1-1; no clear D gene. The germline V and J ends were trimmed by 1 base and 1 base, with 11 bases remaining between them. The CDR3 loop spans 15 amino acids. CDR1 is SGHDT, CDR2 YYEEEE, per germline.

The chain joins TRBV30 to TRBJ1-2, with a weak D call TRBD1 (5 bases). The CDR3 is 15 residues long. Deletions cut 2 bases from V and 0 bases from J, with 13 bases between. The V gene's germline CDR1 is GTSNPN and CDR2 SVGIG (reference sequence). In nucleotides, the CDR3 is TGTGCCTGGAGTTGGGGCAGGGCCTCTAACTATGGCTACACCTTC. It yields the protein CAWSWGRASNYGYTF. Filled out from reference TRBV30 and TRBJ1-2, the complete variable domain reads SQTIHQWPATLVQPVGSPLSLECTVEGTSNPNLYWYRQAAGRGLQLLFYSVGIGQISSEVPQNLSASRPQDRQFILSSKKLLLSDSGFYLCAWSWGRASNYGYTFGSGTRLTVV.

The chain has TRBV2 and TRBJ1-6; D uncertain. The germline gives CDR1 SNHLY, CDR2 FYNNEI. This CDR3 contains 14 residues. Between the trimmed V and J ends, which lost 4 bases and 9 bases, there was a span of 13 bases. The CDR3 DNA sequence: TGTGCCAGCAGTGTAGGGAGCAAAATTTCACCCCTCCACTTT. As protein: CASSVGSKISPLHF.

The chain's CDR3 is CASSLADGGYGYTF. For the CDR3, the DNA is TGTGCCAGCAGCTTGGCCGACGGCGGCTATGGCTACACCTTC. The V gene is TRBV5-6, the J gene TRBJ1-2; D remains ambiguous. The CDR3 is 14 amino acids. V was clipped by 0 bases and J by 4 bases, with 10 bases between them. The V gene's germline CDR1 is SGHDT and CDR2 YYEEEE.

CDR3 sequence reads: CASSLMYQPQHF. The CDR3, as DNA: TGTGCCAGCAGTTTGATGTATCAGCCCCAGCATTTT. This sequence joins TRBV28 and TRBJ1-5; D gene ambiguous. The CDR3 contains 12 residues. The V end was cut by 3 bases, the J end by 5 bases, with 5 bases between. Per the germline V gene, CDR1 is MDHEN and CDR2 is SYDVKM. Complete variable domain (other parts from reference TRBV28 and TRBJ1-5): DVKVTQSSRYLVKRTGEKVFLECVQDMDHENMFWYRQDPGLGLRLIYFSYDVKMKEKGDIPEGYSVSREKKERFSLILESASTNQTSMYLCASSLMYQPQHFGDGTRLSIL.

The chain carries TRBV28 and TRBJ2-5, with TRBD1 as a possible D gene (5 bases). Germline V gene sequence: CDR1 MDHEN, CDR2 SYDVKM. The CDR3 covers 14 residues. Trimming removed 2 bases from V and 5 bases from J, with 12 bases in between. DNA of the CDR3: TGTGCCAGCAGTTTAGGTGGGGCACGGGAGACCCAGTACTTC. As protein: CASSLGGARETQYF.

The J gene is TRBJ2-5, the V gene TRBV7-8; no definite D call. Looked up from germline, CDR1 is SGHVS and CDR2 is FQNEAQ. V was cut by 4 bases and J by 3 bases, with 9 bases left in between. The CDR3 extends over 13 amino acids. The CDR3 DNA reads TGTGCCAGCAGCTCGGTTAGAGAAGAGACCCAGTACTTC. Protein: CASSSVREETQYF.

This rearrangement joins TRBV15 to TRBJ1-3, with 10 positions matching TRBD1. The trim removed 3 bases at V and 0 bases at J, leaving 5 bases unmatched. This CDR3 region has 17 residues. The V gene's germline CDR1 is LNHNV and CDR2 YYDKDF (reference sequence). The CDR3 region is CATSSGTGDFSGNTIYF. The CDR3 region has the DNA TGTGCCACCAGCAGCGGGACAGGGGACTTCTCTGGAAACACCATATATTTT.

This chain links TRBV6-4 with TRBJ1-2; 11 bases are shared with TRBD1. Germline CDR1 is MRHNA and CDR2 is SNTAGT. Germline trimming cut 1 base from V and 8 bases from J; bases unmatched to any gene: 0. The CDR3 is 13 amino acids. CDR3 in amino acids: CASSDWTGGGYTF. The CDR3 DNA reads TGTGCCAGCAGTGACTGGACAGGGGGCGGCTACACCTTC.